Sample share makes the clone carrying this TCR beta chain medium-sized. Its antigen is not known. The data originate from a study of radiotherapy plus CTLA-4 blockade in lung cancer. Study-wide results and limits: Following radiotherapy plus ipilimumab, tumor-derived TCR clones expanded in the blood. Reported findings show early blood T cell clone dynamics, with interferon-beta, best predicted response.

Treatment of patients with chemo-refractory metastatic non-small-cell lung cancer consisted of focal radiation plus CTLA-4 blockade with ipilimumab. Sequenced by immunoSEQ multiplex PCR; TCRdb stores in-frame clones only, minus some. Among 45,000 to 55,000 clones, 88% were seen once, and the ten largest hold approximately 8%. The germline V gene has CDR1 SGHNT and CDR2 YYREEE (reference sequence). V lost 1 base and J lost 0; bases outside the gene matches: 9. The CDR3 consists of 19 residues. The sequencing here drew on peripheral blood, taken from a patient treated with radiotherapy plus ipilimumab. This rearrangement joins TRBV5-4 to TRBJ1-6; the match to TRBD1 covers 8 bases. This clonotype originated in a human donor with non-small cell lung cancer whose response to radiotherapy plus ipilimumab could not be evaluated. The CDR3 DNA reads TGTGCCAGCAGCTTGAGCGGGACAGGCTTCAGCTCCTATAATTCACCCCTCCACTTT. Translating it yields CASSLSGTGFSSYNSPLHF.